These T cell receptor beta chains were read from a single sample in a study of blood T cell repertoires in COVID-19. The method was immunoSEQ multiplex PCR; TCRdb's version includes in-frame clones alone and lacks a portion of them. The table lists under 300,000 clones, 86% of them singletons. Sequencing was performed on peripheral blood. These receptors all stem from a man between 60 and 75 years old with acute or convalescent COVID-19. CDR3s include the opening cysteine and the closing phenylalanine or tryptophan. The order of the fields is V gene, CDR3 protein.

>TRBV28
CASRQQGFHTEAFF
>TRBV9
CASSVAGEGSPLHF
>TRBV9
CASSVGLAGAYEQYF
>TRBV11-3
CASSLGLAELTDTQYF
>TRBV7-9
CASSMAGAGEKLFF
>TRBV9
CASSVGHSETEAFF
>TRBV11-3
CASSLSMAGPSTDTQYF
>TRBV5-6
CASSPLTSGSFTYEQYF
>TRBV19
CASSAQGQGNYGYTF
>TRBV19
CASSIVTNTGELFF
>TRBV29-1
CSVAPYAADTQYF
>TRBV2
CASRGEPGSYNEQFF
>TRBV30
CAWTQLSGSYNEQFF
>TRBV24-1
CATSDSRRGDTGELFF
>TRBV4-3
CASSPTGPAGEKLFF
>TRBV4-3
CASSQGRSASSYNEQFF
>TRBV5-1
CASSLVGQGGEKLFF
>TRBV12-3/TRBV12-4
CASSPDRQVGYTF
>TRBV7-2
CASSSGGGRAETQYF
>TRBV18
CASSPGTSGSGTDTQYF
>TRBV5-6
CASSLASEQYF
>TRBV2
CARGLSHEQYF
>TRBV7-2
CASSLFGETQYF
>TRBV5-5
CASSRAGEKLFF